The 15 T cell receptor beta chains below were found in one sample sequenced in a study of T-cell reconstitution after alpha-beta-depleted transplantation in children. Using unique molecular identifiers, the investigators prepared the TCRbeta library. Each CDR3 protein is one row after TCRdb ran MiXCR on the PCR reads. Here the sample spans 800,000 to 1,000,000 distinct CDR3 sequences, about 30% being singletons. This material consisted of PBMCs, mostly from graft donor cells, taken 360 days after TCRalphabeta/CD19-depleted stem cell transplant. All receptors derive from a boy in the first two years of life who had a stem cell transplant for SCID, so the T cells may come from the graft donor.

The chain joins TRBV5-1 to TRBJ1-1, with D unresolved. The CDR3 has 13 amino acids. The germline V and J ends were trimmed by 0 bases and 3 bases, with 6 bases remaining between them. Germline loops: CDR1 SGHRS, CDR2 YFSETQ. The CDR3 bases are TGCGCCAGCAGCTTGGAGTGGGACACTGAAGCTTTCTTT. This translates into CASSLEWDTEAFF.

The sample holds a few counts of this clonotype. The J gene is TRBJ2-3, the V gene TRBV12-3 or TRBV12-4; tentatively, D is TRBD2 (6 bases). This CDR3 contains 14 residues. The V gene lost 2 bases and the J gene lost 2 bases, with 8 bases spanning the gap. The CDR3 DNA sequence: TGTGCCAGCAGTTTATGGGGGGTCACAGATACGCAGTATTTT. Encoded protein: CASSLWGVTDTQYF.

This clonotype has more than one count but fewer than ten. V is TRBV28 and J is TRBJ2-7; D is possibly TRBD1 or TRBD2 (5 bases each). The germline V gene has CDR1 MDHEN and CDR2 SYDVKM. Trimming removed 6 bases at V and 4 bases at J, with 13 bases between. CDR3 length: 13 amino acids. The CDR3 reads CASRQLGVYEQYF. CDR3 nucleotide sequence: TGTGCCAGCAGACAATTGGGGGTTTACGAGCAGTACTTC. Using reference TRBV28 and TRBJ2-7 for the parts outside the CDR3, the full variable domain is DVKVTQSSRYLVKRTGEKVFLECVQDMDHENMFWYRQDPGLGLRLIYFSYDVKMKEKGDIPEGYSVSREKKERFSLILESASTNQTSMYLCASRQLGVYEQYFGPGTRLTVT.

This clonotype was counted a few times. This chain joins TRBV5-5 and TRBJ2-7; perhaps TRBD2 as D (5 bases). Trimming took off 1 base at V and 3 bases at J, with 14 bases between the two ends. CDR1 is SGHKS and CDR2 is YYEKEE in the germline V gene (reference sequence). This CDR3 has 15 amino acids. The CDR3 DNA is TGTGCCAGCAGCTTGAATTTCGGGGTCTTCTACGAGCAGTACTTC. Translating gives CASSLNFGVFYEQYF.

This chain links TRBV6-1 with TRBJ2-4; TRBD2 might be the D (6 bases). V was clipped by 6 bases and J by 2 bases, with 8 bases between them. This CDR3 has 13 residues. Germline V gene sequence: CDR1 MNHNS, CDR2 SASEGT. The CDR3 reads CASSRGSKNIQYF. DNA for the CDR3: TGTGCCAGCAGCCGGGGGTCCAAAAACATTCAGTACTTC.

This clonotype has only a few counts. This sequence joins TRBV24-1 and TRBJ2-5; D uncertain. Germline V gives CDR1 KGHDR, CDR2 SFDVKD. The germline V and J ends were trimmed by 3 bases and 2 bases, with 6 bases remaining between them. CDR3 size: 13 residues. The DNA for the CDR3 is TGTGCCACCAGTGATACCACTCAAGAGACCCAGTACTTC. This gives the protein CATSDTTQETQYF.

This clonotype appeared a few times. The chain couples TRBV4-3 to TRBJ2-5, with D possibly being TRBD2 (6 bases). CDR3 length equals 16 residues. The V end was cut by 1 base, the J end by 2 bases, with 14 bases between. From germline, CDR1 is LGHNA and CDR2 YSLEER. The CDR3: CASSQVGRSGQETQYF. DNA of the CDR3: TGCGCCAGCAGCCAAGTGGGCCGGAGCGGGCAAGAGACCCAGTACTTC.

The CDR3 here is CASSSRTARMNTEAFF. CDR3 DNA: TGCGCCAGCAGCTCGAGGACAGCGCGGATGAACACTGAAGCTTTCTTT. The chain uses TRBV5-1 and TRBJ1-1; tentatively, D is TRBD1 (6 bases). The CDR3 has 16 amino acids. Trimming took off 3 bases at V and 0 bases at J, with 15 bases between the two ends. CDR1 is SGHRS, CDR2 YFSETQ, per germline.

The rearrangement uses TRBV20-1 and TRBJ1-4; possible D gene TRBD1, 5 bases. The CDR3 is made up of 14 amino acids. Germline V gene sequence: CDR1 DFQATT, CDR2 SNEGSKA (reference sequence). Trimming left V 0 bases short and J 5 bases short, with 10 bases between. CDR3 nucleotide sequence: TGCAGTGCTAGAGAGCCGGGACCAAATGAAAAACTGTTTTTT. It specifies CSAREPGPNEKLFF.

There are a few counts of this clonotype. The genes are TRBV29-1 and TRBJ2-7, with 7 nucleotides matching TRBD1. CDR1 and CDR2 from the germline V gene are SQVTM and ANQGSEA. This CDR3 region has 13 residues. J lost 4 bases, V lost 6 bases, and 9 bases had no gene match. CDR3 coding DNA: TGCAGCGTGAAGGGACAGAAGGTTTACGAGCAGTACTTC. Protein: CSVKGQKVYEQYF.

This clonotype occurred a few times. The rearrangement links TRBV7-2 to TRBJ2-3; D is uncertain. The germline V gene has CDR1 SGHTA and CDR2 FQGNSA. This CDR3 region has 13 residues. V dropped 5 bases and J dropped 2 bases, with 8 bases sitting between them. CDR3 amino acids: CASSRTVTDTQYF. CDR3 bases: TGTGCCAGCAGCCGGACGGTCACAGATACGCAGTATTTT.

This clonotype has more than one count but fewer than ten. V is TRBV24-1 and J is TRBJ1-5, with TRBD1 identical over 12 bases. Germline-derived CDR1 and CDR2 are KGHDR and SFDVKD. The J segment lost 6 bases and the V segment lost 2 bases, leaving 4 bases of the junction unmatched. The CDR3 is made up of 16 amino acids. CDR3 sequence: CATSDSGQGASQPQHF. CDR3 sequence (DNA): TGTGCCACCAGTGATTCGGGACAGGGGGCCAGTCAGCCCCAGCATTTT.

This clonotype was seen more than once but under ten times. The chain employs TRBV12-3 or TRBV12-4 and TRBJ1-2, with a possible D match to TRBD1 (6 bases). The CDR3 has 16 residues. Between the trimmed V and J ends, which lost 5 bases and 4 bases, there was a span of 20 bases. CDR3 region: CASSPRGPGGIYGYTF. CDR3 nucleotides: TGTGCCAGCAGTCCGCGTGGCCCTGGGGGCATCTATGGCTACACCTTC.

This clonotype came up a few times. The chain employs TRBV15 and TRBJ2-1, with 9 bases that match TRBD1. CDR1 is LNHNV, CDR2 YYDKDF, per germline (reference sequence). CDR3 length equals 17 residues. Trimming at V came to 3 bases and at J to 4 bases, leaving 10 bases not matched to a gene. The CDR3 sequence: CATSRVKGQGRYNEQFF. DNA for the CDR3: TGTGCCACCAGCAGGGTGAAGGGACAGGGTAGATACAATGAGCAGTTCTTC. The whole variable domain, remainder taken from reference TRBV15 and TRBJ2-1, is DAMVIQNPRYQVTQFGKPVTLSCSQTLNHNVMYWYQQKSSQAPKLLFHYYDKDFNNEADTPDNFQSRRPNTSFCFLDIRSPGLGDTAMYLCATSRVKGQGRYNEQFFGPGTRLTVL.

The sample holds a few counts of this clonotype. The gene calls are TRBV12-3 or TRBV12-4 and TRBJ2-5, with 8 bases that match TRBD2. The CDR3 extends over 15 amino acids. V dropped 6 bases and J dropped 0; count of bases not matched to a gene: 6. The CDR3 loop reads CASSRRGGDQETQYF. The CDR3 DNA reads TGTGCCAGCAGCCGCCGGGGGGGGGACCAAGAGACCCAGTACTTC.